This passage covers 27 T cell receptor beta chains from one sample sequenced in a study of blood T cell repertoires in COVID-19. TCRdb's copy holds only in-frame clones and misses some; the assay was immunoSEQ multiplex PCR. The table shows just under 350,000 clones, with 87% occurring only once. Specimen: peripheral blood. Receptors were obtained from a woman aged 45 to 65 with COVID-19, enrolled during active disease.

The rearrangement uses TRBV30 and TRBJ2-7; D may be TRBD2 (5 bases). CDR1 and CDR2 from the germline V gene are GTSNPN and SVGIG (reference sequence). V was shortened by 4 bases and J by 3 bases, with 16 bases between the two germline ends. The CDR3 sequence is 14 residues long. CDR3 sequence: CAWTPAGLSYEQYF. CDR3 in DNA: TGTGCCTGGACCCCCGCGGGCCTGAGCTACGAGCAGTACTTC.

This clone was observed a handful of times. The rearrangement uses TRBV9 and TRBJ2-7; 11 nucleotides match TRBD2. The CDR3 runs 16 residues. The germline V gene encodes CDR1 SGDLS and CDR2 YYNGEE. V gave up 0 bases and J gave up 6 bases; unmatched junction bases: 8. CDR3: CASSVAMLAGGGEQYF. The CDR3 nucleotides are TGTGCCAGCAGCGTAGCCATGCTAGCGGGAGGAGGCGAGCAGTACTTC.

The genes are TRBV4-3 and TRBJ1-2, with 9 bases aligning to TRBD1. Trimming cost V 4 bases and J 3 bases; bases outside gene matches: 3. This CDR3 comprises 14 residues. Germline V CDR1 and CDR2: LGHNA, YSLEER. Here the CDR3 reads CASSRGQGYYGYTF. In DNA form, the CDR3 reads TGCGCCAGCAGCCGGGGACAGGGATACTATGGCTACACCTTC.

The chain carries TRBV11-2 and TRBJ2-1; TRBD2 matches at 7 bases. This CDR3 has 16 amino acids. Germline V gene lookup returns CDR1 SGHAT and CDR2 FQNNGV. V trimming: 1 base; J trimming: 7 bases; junction bases outside the gene matches: 10. For the CDR3, the DNA is TGTGCCAGCAGCTTAGTAGCGGGCTTAGCGAGGAATGAGCAGTTCTTC. The encoded protein is CASSLVAGLARNEQFF. Looking up the rest from reference TRBV11-2 and TRBJ2-1 gives the full variable domain: EAGVAQSPRYKIIEKRQSVAFWCNPISGHATLYWYQQILGQGPKLLIQFQNNGVVDDSQLPKDRFSAERLKGVDSTLKIQPAKLEDSAVYLCASSLVAGLARNEQFFGPGTRLTVL.

The V call is TRBV2, the J call TRBJ1-6; 8 bases agree with TRBD1. Trimming removed 6 bases from V and 0 bases from J; junction bases left unmatched: 4. The CDR3 has 16 amino acids. Germline V gene data show CDR1 as SNHLY and CDR2 as FYNNEI. DNA for the CDR3: TGTGCCAGCAGGGGACAGGCTAGCTCCTATAATTCACCCCTCCACTTT. Its protein product is CASRGQASSYNSPLHF.

For the CDR3, the DNA is TGTGCCAGCAGCTTAGCGTGGACAGGGCCCGAGCAGTACTTC. It specifies CASSLAWTGPEQYF. The rearrangement uses TRBV7-9 and TRBJ2-7, with 8 bases identical to TRBD1. Germline assignment: CDR1 SEHNR and CDR2 FQNEAQ (reference sequence). V lost 0 bases, J lost 6 bases, and 4 bases stayed unmatched. The CDR3 has 14 amino acids. The whole variable domain, remainder taken from reference TRBV7-9 and TRBJ2-7, is DTGVSQNPRHKITKRGQNVTFRCDPISEHNRLYWYRQTLGQGPEFLTYFQNEAQLEKSRLLSDRFSAERPKGSFSTLEIQRTEQGDSAMYLCASSLAWTGPEQYFGPGTRLTVT.

V gene TRBV4-3 combines with J gene TRBJ2-7; TRBD2 matches at 7 bases. The CDR3 loop spans 13 amino acids. Germline assignment: CDR1 LGHNA and CDR2 YSLEER. V was pared by 5 bases and J by 4 bases, with 5 bases of the junction left unmatched. CDR3 amino acids: CASSIAGSYEQYF. The DNA for the CDR3 is TGCGCCAGCAGCATAGCGGGCTCGTACGAGCAGTACTTC.

V is TRBV5-4 and J is TRBJ2-5; possibly TRBD1 for D (6 bases). Trimming removed 1 base from V and 2 bases from J, with 9 bases in between. The CDR3 is 14 amino acids. From germline, CDR1 is SGHNT and CDR2 YYREEE (reference sequence). The chain's CDR3 is CASSLRDKQETQYF. For the CDR3, the DNA is TGTGCCAGCAGCTTGCGGGACAAACAAGAGACCCAGTACTTC.

V and J are TRBV7-9 and TRBJ2-7; TRBD1 aligns across 7 bases. Germline trimming cut 4 bases from V and 5 bases from J; bases unmatched to any gene: 8. The germline CDR1 and CDR2 sequences are SEHNR and FQNEAQ (reference sequence). This CDR3 spans 14 amino acids. The CDR3 DNA reads as TGTGCCAGCAGCTCCCCCCGAGGGGGCCACGAGCAGTACTTC. Its protein product is CASSSPRGGHEQYF. Using reference TRBV7-9 and TRBJ2-7 for the parts outside the CDR3, the full variable domain is DTGVSQNPRHKITKRGQNVTFRCDPISEHNRLYWYRQTLGQGPEFLTYFQNEAQLEKSRLLSDRFSAERPKGSFSTLEIQRTEQGDSAMYLCASSSPRGGHEQYFGPGTRLTVT.

The chain has TRBV6-2 or TRBV6-3 and TRBJ1-2; 8 bases map to TRBD1. Germline loops: CDR1 MNHEY, CDR2 SVGEGT. Trimming cost V 6 bases and J 6 bases; bases outside gene matches: 3. This CDR3 contains 12 residues. The CDR3 DNA follows: TGTGCCAGCAGGTACAGGGGGAATGGCTACACCTTC. It is translated as CASRYRGNGYTF.

V usage is TRBV29-1 and J usage is TRBJ1-1; TRBD1 might be the D (5 bases). The CDR3 consists of 15 residues. V was shortened by 5 bases and J by 4 bases, with 20 bases between the two germline ends. Germline values: CDR1 SQVTM, CDR2 ANQGSEA. CDR3 protein: CSVRRGPSGSTEAFF. For the CDR3, the DNA is TGCAGCGTTCGGCGGGGCCCCTCAGGGAGCACTGAAGCTTTCTTT.

In its sample, this clone was seen a few times. This CDR3 is CASSSRILGGADQPQHF. The CDR3 DNA reads as TGTGCCAGCAGCTCACGAATCTTAGGGGGCGCCGATCAGCCCCAGCATTTT. The rearrangement uses TRBV7-9 and TRBJ1-5; TRBD1 matches 7 bases. Germline trimming cut 4 bases from V and 5 bases from J; bases unmatched to any gene: 14. Germline CDR1 is SEHNR and CDR2 is FQNEAQ (reference sequence). CDR3 size: 17 residues.

CDR3: CASSTTDYSNQPQHF. The CDR3 DNA reads TGTGCCAGCAGCACGACGGACTATAGCAATCAGCCCCAGCATTTT. The chain is built from TRBV7-9 and TRBJ1-5; D remains ambiguous. V was shortened by 5 bases and J by 0 bases, with 11 bases between the two germline ends. Germline V gene lookup returns CDR1 SEHNR and CDR2 FQNEAQ (reference sequence). The CDR3 is made up of 15 amino acids.

This chain joins TRBV14 and TRBJ1-6, with 7 bases that match TRBD1. Germline lookup yields CDR1 SGHDN and CDR2 FVKESK. The length of the CDR3 is 15 residues. Trimming cost V 4 bases and J 4 bases; bases outside gene matches: 4. DNA of the CDR3: TGTGCCAGCAGCCTCGGGACAGTGTATAATTCACCCCTCCACTTT. Amino acid sequence: CASSLGTVYNSPLHF.

This rearrangement joins TRBV5-1 to TRBJ1-1; 9 bases match TRBD1. This CDR3 region has 15 residues. Germline-derived CDR1 and CDR2 are SGHRS and YFSETQ. Germline trimming cut 7 bases from V and 1 base from J; bases unmatched to any gene: 8. CDR3 region: CASRRQGGENTEAFF. CDR3 sequence (DNA): TGCGCCAGCCGCCGACAGGGGGGAGAGAACACTGAAGCTTTCTTT.

The rearrangement links TRBV5-1 to TRBJ2-3; 11 bases are shared with TRBD2. CDR1 and CDR2 (germline): SGHRS, YFSETQ. The V segment lost 4 bases and the J segment 6 bases; nucleotides outside the gene matches: 4. The CDR3 is made up of 14 amino acids. CDR3 sequence: CASSEGLAADTQYF. The CDR3 region has the DNA TGCGCCAGCAGCGAGGGACTAGCGGCGGATACGCAGTATTTT.

In its sample, this clone was seen once. This chain joins TRBV25-1 and TRBJ2-1, with TRBD2 matching over 9 bases. V gave up 10 bases and J gave up 4 bases; unmatched junction bases: 11. Germline V CDR1 and CDR2: MGHDK, SYGVNS. This CDR3 region has 15 residues. The CDR3 loop reads CATDVPSGKYNEQFF. The DNA of the CDR3 is TGTGCCACCGACGTTCCTAGCGGGAAATACAATGAGCAGTTCTTC. The whole variable domain, filled in from reference TRBV25-1 and TRBJ2-1, reads EADIYQTPRYLVIGTGKKITLECSQTMGHDKMYWYQQDPGMELHLIHYSYGVNSTEKGDLSSESTVSRIRTEHFPLTLESARPSHTSQYLCATDVPSGKYNEQFFGPGTRLTVL.

J is TRBJ1-2 and V is TRBV5-4; TRBD1 might be the D (6 bases). The V gene's germline CDR1 is SGHNT and CDR2 YYREEE (reference sequence). The CDR3 runs to 14 residues. Trimming pared 4 bases from V and 2 bases from J, leaving 12 bases between. The CDR3 coding sequence is TGTGCCAGCAGCCGAGGACAGCTGAACTATGGCTACACCTTC. It encodes CASSRGQLNYGYTF.

The gene calls are TRBV18 and TRBJ2-5; perhaps TRBD2 as D (5 bases). The ends were cut back, 2 bases at V and 2 bases at J, with 18 bases in the middle. This CDR3 has 17 residues. Germline assignment: CDR1 KGHSH and CDR2 LQKENI. CDR3 in DNA: TGTGCCAGCTCACCATATAAAATCCGAGGAGGTCAAGAGACCCAGTACTTC. This translates into CASSPYKIRGGQETQYF.

V gene TRBV27 combines with J gene TRBJ2-7; no firm D call. V was shortened by 5 bases and J by 2 bases, with 13 bases between the two germline ends. The CDR3 sequence is 14 residues long. Germline CDR1 and CDR2: MNHEY and SMNVEV (reference sequence). The CDR3 nucleotides are TGTGCCAGCAGTCCAAACATAGCCCCCTACGAGCAGTACTTC. Translated: CASSPNIAPYEQYF.

J is TRBJ2-2 and V is TRBV11-2; 9 bases fit TRBD1. CDR3 size: 15 residues. Trimming removed 8 bases from V and 4 bases from J; junction bases left unmatched: 8. Germline values: CDR1 SGHAT, CDR2 FQNNGV. CDR3 sequence reads: CASGSTGGPTGELFF. CDR3 coding DNA: TGTGCCAGCGGATCGACAGGGGGTCCCACCGGGGAGCTGTTTTTT.

The chain uses TRBV11-2 and TRBJ2-5; D is perhaps TRBD2 (5 bases). Germline V CDR1 and CDR2: SGHAT, FQNNGV. The CDR3 is 16 residues long. V dropped 3 bases and J dropped 3 bases, with 17 bases sitting between them. CDR3 DNA: TGTGCCAGCAGCTTCGCCAGCGGTAGCTCAAAAGAGACCCAGTACTTC. As protein: CASSFASGSSKETQYF.

The chain recombines TRBV12-3 or TRBV12-4 with TRBJ1-5; weak D call: TRBD1 (5 bases). The length of the CDR3 is 12 residues. Deletions cut 10 bases from V and 7 bases from J, with 14 bases between. Here the CDR3 DNA reads TGTGCCACTAACAGCGGGGGACAGCCCCAGCATTTT. The encoded protein is CATNSGGQPQHF.

This clone was recorded a few times. The chain is built from TRBV5-1 and TRBJ1-6, with 7 bases that match TRBD1. CDR1 and CDR2 (germline): SGHRS, YFSETQ. The ends lost 5 bases at V and 1 base at J; junction bases unmatched: 9. The CDR3 totals 17 residues. Here the CDR3 reads CASSTTGMGSYNSPLHF. CDR3 nucleotide sequence: TGCGCCAGCAGTACGACAGGGATGGGGTCCTATAATTCACCCCTCCACTTT.

The V gene is TRBV3-1 (or the pseudogene TRBV3-2), the J gene TRBJ2-1; D call uncertain. CDR3 length: 15 residues. Germline V gives CDR1 LGHDT, CDR2 YNNKEL (reference sequence). The germline V and J ends were trimmed by 0 bases and 6 bases, with 12 bases remaining between them. CDR3 nucleotides: TGTGCCAGCAGCCAAGATGGTAGTAGCTCCAATGAGCAGTTCTTC. It codes for CASSQDGSSSNEQFF.

The V and J genes are TRBV11-3 and TRBJ2-3, with 9 bases fitting TRBD1. V lost 0 bases and J lost 6; bases outside the gene matches: 4. The CDR3 has 15 amino acids. CDR1 is SGHNT, CDR2 YENEEA, per germline. DNA of the CDR3: TGTGCCAGCAGCTTAGATGGGACAGGGTGGGATACGCAGTATTTT. Translation: CASSLDGTGWDTQYF.

The chain joins TRBV24-1 to TRBJ1-2, with D maybe TRBD1 (6 bases). The CDR3 consists of 16 residues. With 4 bases removed from V and 5 bases from J, the gap between germline ends came to 19 bases. Germline V gene lookup returns CDR1 KGHDR and CDR2 SFDVKD. The CDR3 DNA sequence: TGTGCCACCAGTGACCCTTCCCAGACAGGCTTGTATGGCTACACCTTC. Encoded protein: CATSDPSQTGLYGYTF.